These 19 T cell receptor beta chains were all obtained from the same sample, sequenced in a study of graft-versus-host responses after intestinal transplantation. Some clones are missing from TCRdb's copy, which holds only in-frame ones; the method was immunoSEQ multiplex PCR. The data hold tens of thousands of clones, with roughly 89% observed a single time. Their specific antigens are unknown. The starting material was unstimulated CD4+ T cells sorted from spleen or lymph node cells, obtained before intestinal transplant. These receptors all stem from a human donor who received an intestinal transplant.

The chain employs TRBV7-9 and TRBJ1-1; D is ambiguous. The germline V and J ends were trimmed by 5 bases and 10 bases, with 14 bases remaining between them. Germline V gene sequence: CDR1 SEHNR, CDR2 FQNEAQ (reference sequence). The CDR3 has 12 amino acids. CDR3 residues: CASSPPAPGAFF. CDR3 sequence (DNA): TGTGCCAGCAGCCCCCCTGCCCCGGGAGCTTTCTTT.

This clone was recorded once. This chain connects TRBV10-3 to TRBJ2-7, with TRBD2 matching 10 bases. This CDR3 is 15 amino acids long. Germline assignment: CDR1 ENHRY and CDR2 SYGVKD. Unmatched junction bases numbered 7, after V lost 6 bases and J lost 2 bases. The CDR3 loop reads CAIRDRTSGPYEQYF. The CDR3 bases are TGTGCCATCAGGGATAGGACTAGCGGTCCCTACGAGCAGTACTTC.

The chain combines TRBV6-1 with TRBJ1-6; no reliable D call. The V and J ends lost 9 bases and 14 bases respectively, with 17 bases between them. CDR3 size: 12 residues. Germline loops: CDR1 MNHNS, CDR2 SASEGT. DNA for the CDR3: TGTGCCAGTAGTCCGGCCCCGGGGTCCCTCCACTTT. Translated: CASSPAPGSLHF.

This chain uses TRBV6-5 with TRBJ2-7; 9 nucleotides align to TRBD1. This CDR3 region has 14 residues. The V gene's germline CDR1 is MNHEY and CDR2 SVGAGI. With 5 bases clipped from V and 1 base from J, the junction kept 3 bases outside the gene matches. CDR3 protein: CASSPGQGSYEQYF. DNA of the CDR3: TGTGCCAGCAGTCCGGGACAGGGTTCCTACGAGCAGTACTTC.

The chain is built from TRBV19 and TRBJ1-1; D gene ambiguous. Germline loops: CDR1 LNHDA, CDR2 SQIVND (reference sequence). The CDR3 contains 16 residues. V was cut by 6 bases and J by 5 bases, with 22 bases left in between. The CDR3 reads CASRLGRESKRTEAFF. The DNA for the CDR3 is TGTGCCAGTAGACTGGGTAGGGAGTCGAAGAGGACTGAAGCTTTCTTT.

The rearrangement uses TRBV5-6 and TRBJ1-2; D may be TRBD1 (6 bases). The germline CDR1 and CDR2 sequences are SGHDT and YYEEEE. The CDR3 spans 14 residues. Trimming removed 3 bases from V and 6 bases from J, with 15 bases in between. This chain's CDR3 is CASSSQGRDNGYTF. CDR3 nucleotides: TGTGCCAGCAGCTCGCAGGGCAGGGACAATGGCTACACCTTC.

The genes are TRBV5-4 and TRBJ1-5; 10 bases map to TRBD1. From germline, CDR1 is SGHNT and CDR2 YYREEE (reference sequence). This CDR3 is 15 amino acids long. Trimming took 4 bases from V and 2 from J; bases not matched to a gene: 3. The DNA for the CDR3 is TGTGCCAGCAGCGCGGGACAGGGGCGCAATCAGCCCCAGCATTTT. Amino acids: CASSAGQGRNQPQHF.

The V gene is TRBV6-1, the J gene TRBJ1-1, with 11 bases identical to TRBD1. The CDR3 contains 15 residues. Trimming removed 5 bases from V and 1 base from J; junction bases left unmatched: 3. The germline V gene encodes CDR1 MNHNS and CDR2 SASEGT. CDR3 region: CASSTGQGANTEAFF. DNA of the CDR3: TGTGCCAGCAGTACCGGACAGGGGGCGAACACTGAAGCTTTCTTT.

The chain joins TRBV2 to TRBJ2-5; 7 nucleotides agree with TRBD1. The V gene end was trimmed by 6 bases and the J gene end by 3 bases; junction bases not matched to a gene: 4. This CDR3 spans 13 amino acids. Germline V gives CDR1 SNHLY, CDR2 FYNNEI. The CDR3 DNA follows: TGTGCCAGCAGCTCCACAGGGGAAGAGACCCAGTACTTC. It encodes CASSSTGEETQYF.

The chain carries TRBV29-1 and TRBJ1-5; D might be TRBD1 (6 bases). Germline CDR1 SQVTM, CDR2 ANQGSEA. The CDR3 contains 13 residues. V lost 4 bases and J 0 bases, leaving 7 bases between the germline ends. The CDR3 protein is CSVAGDSNQPQHF. The CDR3 DNA reads as TGCAGCGTTGCAGGGGATAGCAATCAGCCCCAGCATTTT.

The J gene is TRBJ1-2, the V gene TRBV5-1, with D perhaps TRBD1 (6 bases). The germline gives CDR1 SGHRS, CDR2 YFSETQ. V was pared by 0 bases and J by 1 base, with 10 bases between. The CDR3 length is 15 residues. This CDR3 reads CASSLAGTLNYGYTF. The CDR3, as DNA: TGCGCCAGCAGCTTGGCCGGGACACTTAACTATGGCTACACCTTC.

V gene TRBV12-5 combines with J gene TRBJ1-1, with no clear D. Trimming shortened V by 2 bases and J by 0 bases, and 19 bases separated the two germline ends. The CDR3 contains 18 residues. CDR1 is LGHNT, CDR2 FRNRAP, per germline. The CDR3, as DNA: TGTGCTAGTGGTTTGTCACGGGGAGGGATGGCAATGAACACTGAAGCTTTCTTT. The encoded protein is CASGLSRGGMAMNTEAFF.

The genes are TRBV19 and TRBJ2-2, with 7 positions matching TRBD2. This CDR3 contains 15 residues. CDR1 and CDR2 from the germline V gene are LNHDA and SQIVND (reference sequence). V lost 3 bases, J lost 6 bases, and 7 bases stayed unmatched. Here the CDR3 DNA reads TGTGCCAGTAGTATGTTTGGGGGGGTTTCCGGGGAGCTGTTTTTT. It yields the protein CASSMFGGVSGELFF.

The genes are TRBV7-2 and TRBJ2-7, with D perhaps TRBD2 (5 bases). Germline lookup yields CDR1 SGHTA and CDR2 FQGNSA. There are 14 residues in the CDR3. Trimming pared 1 base from V and 3 bases from J, leaving 10 bases between. The DNA for the CDR3 is TGTGCCAGCAGCTTAGAAAGGAGGAACTACGAGCAGTACTTC. Translation gives CASSLERRNYEQYF.

V usage is TRBV10-1 and J usage is TRBJ2-7; D may be TRBD2 (5 bases). The CDR3 is 15 amino acids. The V end lost 2 bases, the J end lost 2 bases, and 13 bases lay between the germline ends. Germline values: CDR1 WNHNN, CDR2 SYGVQD (reference sequence). CDR3 amino acids: CASSEKRGIPYEQYF. The CDR3 DNA follows: TGCGCCAGCAGTGAGAAGAGAGGGATCCCCTACGAGCAGTACTTC.

The CDR3 DNA reads TGTGCCACCCATAGCGGGGGGGCCTTCTACACCGGGGAGCTGTTTTTT. Its translation: CATHSGGAFYTGELFF. The chain links TRBV7-8 to TRBJ2-2, with TRBD2 matching 11 bases. The CDR3 loop spans 16 amino acids. Germline loops: CDR1 SGHVS, CDR2 FQNEAQ. The J segment lost 3 bases and the V segment lost 10 bases, leaving 10 bases of the junction unmatched. Based on the CDR3 plus reference TRBV7-8 and TRBJ2-2, the full variable domain is GAGVSQSPRYKVAKRGQDVALRCDPISGHVSLFWYQQALGQGPEFLTYFQNEAQLDKSGLPSDRFFAERPEGSVSTLKIQRTQQEDSAVYLCATHSGGAFYTGELFFGEGSRLTVL.

The chain uses TRBV7-2 and TRBJ1-2, with 12 bases matching TRBD1. From germline, CDR1 is SGHTA and CDR2 FQGNSA. The ends lost 5 bases at V and 8 bases at J; junction bases unmatched: 9. The CDR3 is 15 residues long. The CDR3 loop reads CASSGTGGAARGYTF. The CDR3 DNA reads as TGTGCCAGCAGCGGGACAGGGGGCGCCGCGAGGGGCTACACCTTC.

The chain recombines TRBV14 with TRBJ2-1; D is possibly TRBD2 (6 bases). This CDR3 comprises 18 residues. With 1 base removed from V and 0 bases from J, the gap between germline ends came to 16 bases. In germline, CDR1 is SGHDN, CDR2 FVKESK. CDR3 coding DNA: TGTGCCAGCAGCCAAGTAGTAAACCGGGGGATCTCCTACAATGAGCAGTTCTTC. This translates into CASSQVVNRGISYNEQFF.

The V call is TRBV25-1, the J call TRBJ2-7; tentatively, D is TRBD2 (6 bases). CDR1 and CDR2 from the germline V gene are MGHDK and SYGVNS. Between the trimmed V and J ends, which lost 7 bases and 7 bases, there was a span of 17 bases. The CDR3 extends over 13 amino acids. The chain's CDR3 is CASTRPGEGEQYF. CDR3 nucleotide sequence: TGTGCCAGCACCCGACCGGGGGAAGGGGAGCAGTACTTC.